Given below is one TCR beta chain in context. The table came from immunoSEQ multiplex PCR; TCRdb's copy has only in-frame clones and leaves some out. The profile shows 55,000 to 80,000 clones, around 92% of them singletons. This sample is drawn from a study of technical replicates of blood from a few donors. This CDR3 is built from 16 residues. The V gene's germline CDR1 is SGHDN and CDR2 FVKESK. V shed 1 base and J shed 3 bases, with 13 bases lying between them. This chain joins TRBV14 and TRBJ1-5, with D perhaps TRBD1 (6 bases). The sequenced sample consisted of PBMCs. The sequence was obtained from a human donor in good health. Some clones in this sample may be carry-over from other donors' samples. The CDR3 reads CASSQAGVVDNQPQHF. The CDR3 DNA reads TGTGCCAGCAGCCAAGCAGGGGTCGTCGACAATCAGCCCCAGCATTTT.